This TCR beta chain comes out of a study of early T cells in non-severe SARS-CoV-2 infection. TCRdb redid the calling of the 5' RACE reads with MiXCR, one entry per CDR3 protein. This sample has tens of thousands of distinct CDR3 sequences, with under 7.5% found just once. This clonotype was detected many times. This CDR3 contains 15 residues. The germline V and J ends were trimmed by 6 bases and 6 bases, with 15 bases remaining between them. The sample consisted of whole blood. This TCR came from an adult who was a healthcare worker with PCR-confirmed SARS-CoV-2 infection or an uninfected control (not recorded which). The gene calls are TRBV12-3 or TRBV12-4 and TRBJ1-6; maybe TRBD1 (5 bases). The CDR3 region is CASSLRGKSNSPLHF. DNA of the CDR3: TGTGCCAGCAGCCTCCGGGGCAAGTCTAATTCACCCCTCCACTTT.